This section outlines one T cell receptor beta chain sequence together with its context. Libraries were prepared by immunoSEQ multiplex PCR; TCRdb keeps only in-frame clonotypes and omits some of them. The repertoire includes about 18,000 clones, about 84% of them detected once, and over 9% sits in the top ten. Trimming took off 4 bases at V and 10 bases at J, with 17 bases between the two ends. Germline CDR1 reads LNHDA; CDR2 reads SQIVND (reference sequence). CDR3 length: 14 residues. These data belong to a study of T cell changes during pregnancy in multiple sclerosis. This sample comprised CD8+ T cells from peripheral blood mononuclear cells, obtained after pregnancy. This clonotype was sampled from a female donor with multiple sclerosis, enrolled in a pregnancy study. The gene calls are TRBV19 and TRBJ2-1; D gene uncertain. In nucleotides, the CDR3 is TGTGCCAGTAGTACGTACTCGTTTCGCGGCGAGCAGTTCTTC. Its protein is CASSTYSFRGEQFF. Full variable domain (outside the CDR3, taken from reference TRBV19 and TRBJ2-1): DGGITQSPKYLFRKEGQNVTLSCEQNLNHDAMYWYRQDPGQGLRLIYYSQIVNDFQKGDIAEGYSVSREKKESFPLTVTSAQKNPTAFYLCASSTYSFRGEQFFGPGTRLTVL.